The T cell receptor beta chain described here comes from a study of OX40 agonist ivuxolimab in advanced cancers. The CDR3 runs 17 residues. V lost 1 base and J lost 1; bases outside the gene matches: 5. In germline, CDR1 is SEHNR, CDR2 FQNEAQ (reference sequence). A few counts support this clone. This table comes from immunoSEQ multiplex PCR, and its TCRdb copy is limited to in-frame clones, with some not included. Of some 100,000 clones listed, less than 95% were seen once; the top ten hold roughly 0.53%. The TCR was taken from an adult with an advanced solid tumor such as melanoma, head and neck, liver or kidney cancer. Sample: CD4+ or CD8+ T cells sorted from blood, taken in a trial of the OX40 agonist ivuxolimab. The chain carries TRBV7-9 and TRBJ2-3; TRBD2 matches at 10 bases. Written as DNA, the CDR3 is TGTGCCAGCAGCTTAGGGTCTAGCGGGAGTCGCACAGATACGCAGTATTTT. Encoded protein: CASSLGSSGSRTDTQYF.